These 22 T cell receptor beta chains share one sample of origin, sequenced in a study of T cell repertoires in cytomegalovirus infection. TCRdb reprocessed the reads with MiXCR, giving one entry per CDR3 protein. Among 360,000 or so distinct CDR3 sequences, around a third were seen once, and the ten largest hold 13%. No antigen has been assigned to these receptors. This specimen was cultured PBMCs, taken from culture after CMV antigen stimulation. The receptor set was obtained from a human donor in good health (CMV status not recorded). Some clones in this sample may be carry-over from other donors' samples.

V usage is TRBV5-1 and J usage is TRBJ1-1; the match to TRBD1 covers 8 bases. Germline values: CDR1 SGHRS, CDR2 YFSETQ. V dropped 4 bases and J dropped 7; count of bases not matched to a gene: 3. The CDR3 runs to 12 residues. DNA of the CDR3: TGCGCCAGCAGCGTTGGGACAGGTGAAGCTTTCTTT. This translates into CASSVGTGEAFF.

CDR3 residues: CSAFPVFGTSGMTSYEQYF. The CDR3 coding sequence is TGCAGTGCTTTTCCCGTCTTCGGGACTAGCGGTATGACCTCCTACGAGCAGTACTTC. The chain uses TRBV20-1 and TRBJ2-7, with TRBD2 matching over 11 bases. This CDR3 spans 19 amino acids. CDR1 is DFQATT, CDR2 SNEGSKA, per germline (reference sequence). J was trimmed by 0 bases and V by 5 bases; bases with no gene match: 18.

The chain combines TRBV20-1 with TRBJ2-7, with TRBD1 identical over 10 bases. Germline CDR1 and CDR2: DFQATT and SNEGSKA (reference sequence). Germline trimming cut 3 bases from V and 4 bases from J; bases unmatched to any gene: 6. This CDR3 is 14 amino acids long. The CDR3 region is CSARIRDRGYEQYF. CDR3 DNA sequence: TGCAGTGCTAGGATCCGGGACAGGGGATACGAGCAGTACTTC.

This clonotype was seen a handful of times. V gene TRBV7-9 combines with J gene TRBJ2-1; 7 bases match TRBD2. From germline, CDR1 is SEHNR and CDR2 FQNEAQ (reference sequence). V shed 3 bases and J 4 bases; nucleotides not matched to a gene: 9. The CDR3 covers 16 residues. The CDR3 spells CASSFPIAGGYNEQFF. Here the CDR3 DNA reads TGTGCCAGCAGCTTCCCTATAGCGGGTGGATACAATGAGCAGTTCTTC. Full variable domain (rest looked up from reference TRBV7-9 and TRBJ2-1): DTGVSQNPRHKITKRGQNVTFRCDPISEHNRLYWYRQTLGQGPEFLTYFQNEAQLEKSRLLSDRFSAERPKGSFSTLEIQRTEQGDSAMYLCASSFPIAGGYNEQFFGPGTRLTVL.

This chain uses TRBV29-1 with TRBJ2-7; 8 nucleotides align to TRBD1. Per germline, CDR1 SQVTM and CDR2 ANQGSEA. This CDR3 has 12 residues. J was trimmed by 4 bases and V by 5 bases; bases with no gene match: 4. As DNA, the CDR3 is TGCAGCGTTTGGGACAGGCTATACGAGCAGTACTTC. Translated, it gives CSVWDRLYEQYF.

Only a few counts were recorded for this clonotype. The rearrangement links TRBV7-3 to TRBJ2-6; perhaps TRBD2 as D (5 bases). The V and J ends lost 3 bases and 3 bases respectively, with 6 bases between them. The CDR3 runs 14 residues. CDR1 SGHTA and CDR2 FQGTGA come from the germline V gene. The CDR3 nucleotides read TGTGCCAGCAGCTTCCGGGGTGGGGCCAACGTCCTGACTTTC. Its translation is CASSFRGGANVLTF.

This chain uses TRBV7-2 with TRBJ1-5, with D unresolved. Germline V gene data show CDR1 as SGHTA and CDR2 as FQGNSA. The CDR3 totals 15 residues. Trimming shortened V by 5 bases and J by 5 bases, and 16 bases separated the two germline ends. This CDR3 is CASSQRRRIDQPQHF. In DNA, the CDR3 is TGTGCCAGCAGCCAACGACGGAGGATTGATCAGCCCCAGCATTTT.

The chain has TRBV12-5 and TRBJ2-2, with D perhaps TRBD1 or TRBD2 (5 bases each). There are 14 residues in the CDR3. V lost 6 bases and J lost 1, with 9 bases in between. Germline CDR1 and CDR2: LGHNT and FRNRAP. The CDR3 here is CASGSGRNTGELFF. In DNA, the CDR3 is TGTGCTAGTGGCTCGGGGCGGAACACCGGGGAGCTGTTTTTT.

This clonotype showed up many times. The V and J genes are TRBV11-3 and TRBJ2-1; D is undetermined. CDR3 size: 14 residues. Germline V CDR1 and CDR2: SGHNT, YENEEA. V lost 5 bases to trimming and J lost 2 bases, with 10 bases between them. Here the CDR3 DNA reads TGTGCCAGCAGCCAACTAAGTACCTACAATGAGCAGTTCTTC. Residues: CASSQLSTYNEQFF.

The chain carries TRBV7-9 and TRBJ2-7; D is unresolved. This CDR3 has 13 amino acids. Germline CDR1 reads SEHNR; CDR2 reads FQNEAQ (reference sequence). Trimming pared 0 bases from V and 6 bases from J, leaving 9 bases between. The CDR3 sequence: CASSLAGKGEQYV. In DNA form, the CDR3 reads TGTGCCAGCAGCTTAGCTGGTAAGGGCGAGCAGTACGTC.

CDR3 bases: TGTGCCAGTAGTAATCTACCCCAGCCTGGAGGGGAGCTGTTTTTT. Protein: CASSNLPQPGGELFF. The chain employs TRBV19 and TRBJ2-2, with unresolved D. The CDR3 is made up of 15 amino acids. V was cut by 4 bases and J by 8 bases, with 17 bases left in between. Germline CDR1 reads LNHDA; CDR2 reads SQIVND (reference sequence). Full variable domain (outside the CDR3, taken from reference TRBV19 and TRBJ2-2): DGGITQSPKYLFRKEGQNVTLSCEQNLNHDAMYWYRQDPGQGLRLIYYSQIVNDFQKGDIAEGYSVSREKKESFPLTVTSAQKNPTAFYLCASSNLPQPGGELFFGEGSRLTVL.

This clonotype occurred a few times. The rearrangement uses TRBV7-9 and TRBJ2-3; a possible D gene is TRBD1 (6 bases). This CDR3 region has 15 residues. Germline V gene sequence: CDR1 SEHNR, CDR2 FQNEAQ (reference sequence). The V end was cut by 5 bases, the J end by 5 bases, with 17 bases between. The CDR3 bases are TGTGCCAGCAGCCATACAGGGATCGGAGAAGATACGCAGTATTTT. Its translation is CASSHTGIGEDTQYF.

The chain joins TRBV7-2 to TRBJ2-3, with D perhaps TRBD2 (6 bases). With 1 base removed from V and 2 bases from J, the gap between germline ends came to 16 bases. Germline CDR1 SGHTA, CDR2 FQGNSA. The CDR3 covers 17 residues. The CDR3 loop is CASSLGGSGRATDTQYF. DNA for the CDR3: TGTGCCAGCAGCTTAGGGGGTAGCGGCCGGGCCACAGATACGCAGTATTTT.

There are a few counts of this clonotype. The V call is TRBV12-3 or TRBV12-4, the J call TRBJ1-1; D ambiguous. The CDR3 length is 14 residues. Trimming stripped 7 bases from V and 4 bases from J, with 16 bases between. The CDR3 is CASTLGVVSTEAFF. The CDR3 DNA sequence: TGTGCCAGCACCCTGGGAGTGGTAAGCACTGAAGCTTTCTTT.

The genes are TRBV19 and TRBJ1-5; a possible D gene is TRBD1 (5 bases). V lost 6 bases to trimming and J lost 2 bases, with 14 bases between them. This CDR3 has 15 amino acids. Germline V gives CDR1 LNHDA, CDR2 SQIVND (reference sequence). The CDR3 loop is CASRTGWGGNQPQHF. The DNA for the CDR3 is TGTGCCAGTAGAACAGGATGGGGTGGCAATCAGCCCCAGCATTTT.

In its sample, this clonotype was seen a few times. The genes are TRBV10-3 and TRBJ1-2; TRBD1 agrees at 8 bases. The CDR3 is 14 amino acids. Per germline, CDR1 ENHRY and CDR2 SYGVKD. The V and J ends lost 6 bases and 2 bases, in that order; junction bases with no gene match: 5. CDR3 protein: CAIRARTGNYGYTF. Here the CDR3 DNA reads TGTGCCATCAGGGCGAGGACAGGGAACTATGGCTACACCTTC.

This clonotype was detected many times. The chain joins TRBV7-2 to TRBJ2-7; 8 nucleotides agree with TRBD2. Per germline, CDR1 SGHTA and CDR2 FQGNSA. The CDR3 has 14 residues. V was pared by 2 bases and J by 7 bases, with 7 bases of the junction left unmatched. The CDR3 DNA sequence: TGTGCCAGCAGCTTAAAAGCGGGAGCGGATGAGCAGTACTTC. As protein: CASSLKAGADEQYF. Looking up the rest from reference TRBV7-2 and TRBJ2-7 gives the full variable domain: GAGVSQSPSNKVTEKGKDVELRCDPISGHTALYWYRQSLGQGLEFLIYFQGNSAPDKSGLPSDRFSAERTGGSVSTLTIQRTQQEDSAVYLCASSLKAGADEQYFGPGTRLTVT.

This clonotype was observed a handful of times. The chain uses TRBV20-1 and TRBJ1-2; D ambiguous. The CDR3 is made up of 9 amino acids. The germline V gene encodes CDR1 DFQATT and CDR2 SNEGSKA (reference sequence). Trimming took 4 bases from V and 6 from J, leaving 3 bases between them. The DNA of the CDR3 is TGCAGTGCTAAAGATGGCTACACCTTC. Translating gives CSAKDGYTF.

This clonotype showed up many times. The rearrangement uses TRBV4-1 and TRBJ2-3, with D perhaps matching TRBD2 (5 bases). This CDR3 comprises 18 residues. The germline V and J ends were trimmed by 5 bases and 0 bases, with 21 bases remaining between them. The V gene's germline CDR1 is MGHRA and CDR2 YSYEKL. The CDR3 DNA follows: TGCGCCAGCAGCTTCCAGCGGCGGACTGACACTAGCACAGATACGCAGTATTTT. Amino acid sequence: CASSFQRRTDTSTDTQYF.

The chain is built from TRBV19 and TRBJ1-5; no clear D gene. Germline CDR1 is LNHDA and CDR2 is SQIVND (reference sequence). The CDR3 contains 14 residues. The ends were cut back, 3 bases at V and 2 bases at J, with 8 bases in the middle. The CDR3 is CASSISGGNQPQHF. The CDR3 nucleotides are TGTGCCAGTAGTATCAGCGGGGGCAATCAGCCCCAGCATTTT.

This clonotype has more than one count but fewer than ten. The chain recombines TRBV25-1 with TRBJ2-1, with D perhaps TRBD2 (6 bases). V was shortened by 10 bases and J by 8 bases, with 15 bases between the two germline ends. Germline V CDR1 and CDR2: MGHDK, SYGVNS. The CDR3 extends over 12 amino acids. The CDR3 nucleotides read TGTGCCACGAGAGGAGGGTATCATGAGCAGTTCTTC. This codes for CATRGGYHEQFF.

This clonotype was counted many times. The chain uses TRBV20-1 and TRBJ2-5; 10 nucleotides agree with TRBD1. The CDR3 is 14 amino acids. Germline lookup yields CDR1 DFQATT and CDR2 SNEGSKA (reference sequence). Trimming removed 6 bases from V and 1 base from J; junction bases left unmatched: 5. The CDR3 here is CSASGQGFQETQYF. The CDR3, as DNA: TGCAGTGCGTCGGGACAGGGGTTCCAAGAGACCCAGTACTTC.